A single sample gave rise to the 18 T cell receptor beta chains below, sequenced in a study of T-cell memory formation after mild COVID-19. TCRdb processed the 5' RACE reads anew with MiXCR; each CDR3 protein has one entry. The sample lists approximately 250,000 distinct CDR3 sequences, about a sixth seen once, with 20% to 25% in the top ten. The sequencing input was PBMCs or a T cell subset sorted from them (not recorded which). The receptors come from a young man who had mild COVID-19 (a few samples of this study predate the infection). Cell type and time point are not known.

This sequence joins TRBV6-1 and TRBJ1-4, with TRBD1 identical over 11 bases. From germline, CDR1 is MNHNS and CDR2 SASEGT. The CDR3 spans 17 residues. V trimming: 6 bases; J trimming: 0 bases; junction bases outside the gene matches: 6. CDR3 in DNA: TGTGCCAGCAGGCGGGACAGGGGGACGGCAACTAATGAAAAACTGTTTTTT. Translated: CASRRDRGTATNEKLFF.

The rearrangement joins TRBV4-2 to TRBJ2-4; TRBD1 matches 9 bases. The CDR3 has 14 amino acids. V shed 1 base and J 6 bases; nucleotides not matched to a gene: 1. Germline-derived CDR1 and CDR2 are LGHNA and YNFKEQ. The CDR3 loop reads CASSQAGQGNIQYF. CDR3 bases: TGTGCCAGCAGCCAAGCGGGACAGGGAAACATTCAGTACTTC.

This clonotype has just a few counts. The CDR3 sequence: CAISGGQGGSYEQYF. The CDR3 bases are TGTGCCATCAGTGGTGGACAGGGGGGGAGCTACGAGCAGTACTTC. The rearrangement uses TRBV10-3 and TRBJ2-7; 10 bases line up with TRBD1. The CDR3 runs to 15 residues. Trimming removed 4 bases from V and 3 bases from J; junction bases left unmatched: 6. Germline V CDR1 and CDR2: ENHRY, SYGVKD.

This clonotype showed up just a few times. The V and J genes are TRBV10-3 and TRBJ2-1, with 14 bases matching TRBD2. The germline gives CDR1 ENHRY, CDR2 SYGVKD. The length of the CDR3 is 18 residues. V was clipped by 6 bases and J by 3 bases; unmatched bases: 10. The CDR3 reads CAIRGTSGGAAGYNEQFF. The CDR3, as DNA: TGTGCCATCAGGGGGACTAGCGGGGGAGCGGCGGGCTACAATGAGCAGTTCTTC.

For the CDR3, the DNA is TGCAGCGCCGCGTGGACAGGGGCCTACGAGCAGTACTTC. It encodes CSAAWTGAYEQYF. J is TRBJ2-7 and V is TRBV29-1; TRBD1 matches at 9 bases. The germline V gene has CDR1 SQVTM and CDR2 ANQGSEA. The CDR3 totals 13 residues. J was trimmed by 2 bases and V by 7 bases; bases with no gene match: 6.

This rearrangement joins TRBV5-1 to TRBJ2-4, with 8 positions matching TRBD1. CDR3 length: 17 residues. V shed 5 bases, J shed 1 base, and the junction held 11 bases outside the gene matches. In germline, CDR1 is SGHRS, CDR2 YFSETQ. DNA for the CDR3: TGCGCCAGCAGTCTTGGACAGGGCTCTTGGGCCAAAAACATTCAGTACTTC. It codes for CASSLGQGSWAKNIQYF.

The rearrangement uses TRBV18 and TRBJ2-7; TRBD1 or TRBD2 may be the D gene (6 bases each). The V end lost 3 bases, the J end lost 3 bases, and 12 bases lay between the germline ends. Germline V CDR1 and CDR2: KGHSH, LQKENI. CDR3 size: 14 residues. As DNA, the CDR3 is TGTGCCAGCTCACCTAGAGGAGGGGGCTACGAGCAGTACGTC. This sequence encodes CASSPRGGGYEQYV.

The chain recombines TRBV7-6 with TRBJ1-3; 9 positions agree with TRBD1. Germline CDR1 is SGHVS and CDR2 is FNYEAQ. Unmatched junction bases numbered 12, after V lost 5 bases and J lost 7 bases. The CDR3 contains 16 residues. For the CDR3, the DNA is TGTGCCAGCAGCGGTTACAGGGGGCCAGGACTGAACACCATATATTTT. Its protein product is CASSGYRGPGLNTIYF.

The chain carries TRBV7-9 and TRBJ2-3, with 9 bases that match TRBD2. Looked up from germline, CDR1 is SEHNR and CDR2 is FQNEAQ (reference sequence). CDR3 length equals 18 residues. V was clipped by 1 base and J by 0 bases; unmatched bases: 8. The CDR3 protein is CASSLVVSGGFSTDTQYF. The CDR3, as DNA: TGTGCCAGCAGCTTAGTCGTCAGCGGGGGGTTCAGCACAGATACGCAGTATTTT.

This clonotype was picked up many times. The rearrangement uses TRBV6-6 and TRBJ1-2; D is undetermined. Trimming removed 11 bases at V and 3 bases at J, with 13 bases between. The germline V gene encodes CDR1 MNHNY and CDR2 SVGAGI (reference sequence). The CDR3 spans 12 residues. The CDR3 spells CAGLGDDYGYTF. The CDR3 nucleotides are TGTGCCGGACTAGGAGACGACTATGGCTACACCTTC.

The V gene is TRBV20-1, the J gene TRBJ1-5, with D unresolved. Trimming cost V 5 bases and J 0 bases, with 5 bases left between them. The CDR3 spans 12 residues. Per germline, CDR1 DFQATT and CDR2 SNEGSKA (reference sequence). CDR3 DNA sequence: TGCAGTGCTGCGTATAGCAATCAGCCCCAGCATTTT. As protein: CSAAYSNQPQHF.

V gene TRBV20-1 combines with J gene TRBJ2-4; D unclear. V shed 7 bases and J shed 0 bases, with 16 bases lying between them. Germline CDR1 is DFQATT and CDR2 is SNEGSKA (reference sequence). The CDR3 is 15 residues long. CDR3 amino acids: CSVGRAVVAKNIQYF. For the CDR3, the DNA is TGCAGTGTGGGCCGAGCCGTTGTAGCCAAAAACATTCAGTACTTC.

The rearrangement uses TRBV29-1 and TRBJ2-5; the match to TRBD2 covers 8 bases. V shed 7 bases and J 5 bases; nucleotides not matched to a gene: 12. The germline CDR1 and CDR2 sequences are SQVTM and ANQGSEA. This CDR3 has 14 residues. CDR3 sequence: CSAGARGGGETQYF. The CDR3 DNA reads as TGCAGCGCCGGCGCTCGGGGGGGTGGGGAGACCCAGTACTTC.

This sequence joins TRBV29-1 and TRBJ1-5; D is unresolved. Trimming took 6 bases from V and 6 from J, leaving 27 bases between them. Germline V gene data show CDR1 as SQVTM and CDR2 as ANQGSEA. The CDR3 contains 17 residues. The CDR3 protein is CSVASGLIPLRGQPQHF. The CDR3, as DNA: TGCAGCGTCGCGTCGGGTTTGATCCCCTTGCGGGGTCAGCCCCAGCATTTT.

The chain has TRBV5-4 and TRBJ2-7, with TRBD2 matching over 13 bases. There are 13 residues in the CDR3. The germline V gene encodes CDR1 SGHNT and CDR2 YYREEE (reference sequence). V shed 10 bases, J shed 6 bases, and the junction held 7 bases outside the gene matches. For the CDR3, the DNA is TGTGCCTCCGGGACTAGCGGGACGATCGAGCAGTACTTC. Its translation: CASGTSGTIEQYF. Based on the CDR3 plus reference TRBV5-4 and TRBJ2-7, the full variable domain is ETGVTQSPTHLIKTRGQQVTLRCSSQSGHNTVSWYQQALGQGPQFIFQYYREEENGRGNFPPRFSGLQFPNYSSELNVNALELDDSALYLCASGTSGTIEQYFGPGTRLTVT.

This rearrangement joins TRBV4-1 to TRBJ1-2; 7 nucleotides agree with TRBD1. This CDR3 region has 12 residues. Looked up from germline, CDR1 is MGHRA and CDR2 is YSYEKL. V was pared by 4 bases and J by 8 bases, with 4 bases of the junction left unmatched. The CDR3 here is CASSRTGSGYTF. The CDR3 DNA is TGCGCCAGCAGCCGGACAGGATCGGGCTACACCTTC.

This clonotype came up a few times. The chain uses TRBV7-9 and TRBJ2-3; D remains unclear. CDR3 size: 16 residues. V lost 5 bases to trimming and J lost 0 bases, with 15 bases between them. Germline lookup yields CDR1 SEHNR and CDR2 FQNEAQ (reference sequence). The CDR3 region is CASSPPLGGSTDTQYF. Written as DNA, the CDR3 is TGTGCCAGCAGCCCCCCTCTTGGCGGTAGCACAGATACGCAGTATTTT.

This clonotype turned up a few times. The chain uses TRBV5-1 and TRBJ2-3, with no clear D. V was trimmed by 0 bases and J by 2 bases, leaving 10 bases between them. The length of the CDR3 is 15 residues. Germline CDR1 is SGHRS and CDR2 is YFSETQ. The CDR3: CASSLGPPNTDTQYF. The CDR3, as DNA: TGCGCCAGCAGCTTGGGCCCCCCAAACACAGATACGCAGTATTTT.